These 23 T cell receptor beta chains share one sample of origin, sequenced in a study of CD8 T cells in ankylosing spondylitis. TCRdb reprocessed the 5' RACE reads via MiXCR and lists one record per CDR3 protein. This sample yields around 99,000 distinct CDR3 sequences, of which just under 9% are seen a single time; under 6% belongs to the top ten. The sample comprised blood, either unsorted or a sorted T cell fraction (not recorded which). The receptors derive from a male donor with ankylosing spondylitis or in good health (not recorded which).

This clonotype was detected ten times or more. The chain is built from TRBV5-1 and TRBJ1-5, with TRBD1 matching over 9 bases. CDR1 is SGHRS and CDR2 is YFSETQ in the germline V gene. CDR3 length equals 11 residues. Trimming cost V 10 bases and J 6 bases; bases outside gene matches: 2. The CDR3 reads CARQGGQPQHF. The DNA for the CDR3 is TGCGCCCGACAGGGGGGTCAGCCCCAGCATTTT. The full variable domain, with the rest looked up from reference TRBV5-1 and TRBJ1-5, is KAGVTQTPRYLIKTRGQQVTLSCSPISGHRSVSWYQQTPGQGLQFLFEYFSETQRNKGNFPGRFSGRQFSNSRSEMNVSTLELGDSALYLCARQGGQPQHFGDGTRLSIL.

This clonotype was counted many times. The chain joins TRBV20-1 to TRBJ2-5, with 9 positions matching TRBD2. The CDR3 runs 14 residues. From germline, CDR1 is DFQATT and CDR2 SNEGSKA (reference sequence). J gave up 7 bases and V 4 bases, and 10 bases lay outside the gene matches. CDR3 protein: CSAIPSGARGTQYF. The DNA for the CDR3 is TGCAGTGCTATTCCTAGCGGGGCCAGAGGGACCCAGTACTTC.

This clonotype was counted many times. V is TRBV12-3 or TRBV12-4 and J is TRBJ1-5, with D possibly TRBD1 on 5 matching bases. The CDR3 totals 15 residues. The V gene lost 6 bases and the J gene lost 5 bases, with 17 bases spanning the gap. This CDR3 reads CASRPQARADQPQHF. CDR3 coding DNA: TGTGCCAGCAGGCCACAGGCTCGGGCAGATCAGCCCCAGCATTTT.

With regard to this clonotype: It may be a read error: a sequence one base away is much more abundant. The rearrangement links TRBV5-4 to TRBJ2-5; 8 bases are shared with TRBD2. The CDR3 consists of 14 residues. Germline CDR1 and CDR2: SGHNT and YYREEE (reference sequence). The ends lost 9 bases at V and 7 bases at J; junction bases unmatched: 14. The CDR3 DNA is TGTGCCAACAACGCGGGGGGCTCGGAGGGGACCCAGTACTTC. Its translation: CANNAGGSEGTQYF.

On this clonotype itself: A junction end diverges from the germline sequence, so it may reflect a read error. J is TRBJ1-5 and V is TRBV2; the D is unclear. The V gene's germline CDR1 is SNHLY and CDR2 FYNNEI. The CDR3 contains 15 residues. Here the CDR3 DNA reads TGTACCAGCAGTGCTTTAATGGCAGGCTGGGAGCCCCAGCATTTT. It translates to CTSSALMAGWEPQHF.

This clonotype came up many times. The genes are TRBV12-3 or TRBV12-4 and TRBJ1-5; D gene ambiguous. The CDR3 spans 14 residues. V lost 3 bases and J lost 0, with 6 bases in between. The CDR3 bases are TGTGCCAGCAGTTTGGGAGTTAGCAATCAGCCCCAGCATTTT. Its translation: CASSLGVSNQPQHF.

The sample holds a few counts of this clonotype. The CDR3 bases are TGCAGTGCTAGCCTTCCGGGGGATCAGTATTTT. It yields the protein CSASLPGDQYF. V is TRBV20-1 and J is TRBJ2-3; possibly TRBD2 for D (6 bases). V was clipped by 3 bases and J by 12 bases, with 13 bases between them. Germline CDR1 DFQATT, CDR2 SNEGSKA (reference sequence). This CDR3 comprises 11 residues.

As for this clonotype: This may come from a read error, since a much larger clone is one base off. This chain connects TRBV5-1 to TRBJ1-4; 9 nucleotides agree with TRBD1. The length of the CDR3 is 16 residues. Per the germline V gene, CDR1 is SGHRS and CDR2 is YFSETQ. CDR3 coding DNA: TGCGCCAGCAGCTTACAGGGGGCGGGTTCAGGTGAAACACTGTTTTTT. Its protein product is CASSLQGAGSGETLFF. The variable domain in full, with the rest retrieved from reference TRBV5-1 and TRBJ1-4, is KAGVTQTPRYLIKTRGQQVTLSCSPISGHRSVSWYQQTPGQGLQFLFEYFSETQRNKGNFPGRFSGRQFSNSRSEMNVSTLELGDSALYLCASSLQGAGSGETLFFGSGTQLSVL.

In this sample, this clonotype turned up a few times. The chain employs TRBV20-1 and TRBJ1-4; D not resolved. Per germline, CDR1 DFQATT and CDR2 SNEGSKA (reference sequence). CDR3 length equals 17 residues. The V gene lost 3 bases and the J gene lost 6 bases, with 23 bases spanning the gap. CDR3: CSASLLSGYSPDEKLFF. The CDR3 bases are TGCAGTGCTAGTTTATTGTCGGGGTATAGCCCCGATGAAAAACTGTTTTTT.

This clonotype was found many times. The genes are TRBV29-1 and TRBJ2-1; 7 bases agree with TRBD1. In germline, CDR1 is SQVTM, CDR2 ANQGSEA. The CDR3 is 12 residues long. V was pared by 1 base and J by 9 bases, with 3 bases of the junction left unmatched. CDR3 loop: CSVEGQGFEQFF. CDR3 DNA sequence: TGCAGCGTTGAAGGACAGGGATTTGAGCAGTTCTTC.

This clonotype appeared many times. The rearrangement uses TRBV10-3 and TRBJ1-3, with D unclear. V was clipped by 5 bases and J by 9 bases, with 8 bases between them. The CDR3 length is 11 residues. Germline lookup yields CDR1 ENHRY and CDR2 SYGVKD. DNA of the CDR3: TGTGCCATCAGTCCCGGCGGCACCATATATTTT. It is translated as CAISPGGTIYF.

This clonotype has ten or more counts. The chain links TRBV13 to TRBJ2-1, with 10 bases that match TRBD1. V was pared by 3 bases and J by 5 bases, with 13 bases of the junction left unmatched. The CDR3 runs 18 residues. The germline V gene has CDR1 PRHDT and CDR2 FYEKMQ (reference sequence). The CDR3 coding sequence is TGTGCCAGCAGCTTGACAGGGGGCTGGGGGAAAAACAACAATGAGCAGTTCTTC. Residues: CASSLTGGWGKNNNEQFF.

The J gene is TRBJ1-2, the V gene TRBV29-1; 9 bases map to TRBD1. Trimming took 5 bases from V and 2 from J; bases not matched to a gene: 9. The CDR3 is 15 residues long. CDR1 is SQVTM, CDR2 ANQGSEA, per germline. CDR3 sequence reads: CSVTGGSGKNYGYTF. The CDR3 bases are TGCAGCGTTACAGGGGGCTCGGGAAAGAACTATGGCTACACCTTC. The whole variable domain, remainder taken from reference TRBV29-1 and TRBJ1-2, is SAVISQKPSRDICQRGTSLTIQCQVDSQVTMMFWYRQQPGQSLTLIATANQGSEATYESGFVIDKFPISRPNLTFSTLTVSNMSPEDSSIYLCSVTGGSGKNYGYTFGSGTRLTVV.

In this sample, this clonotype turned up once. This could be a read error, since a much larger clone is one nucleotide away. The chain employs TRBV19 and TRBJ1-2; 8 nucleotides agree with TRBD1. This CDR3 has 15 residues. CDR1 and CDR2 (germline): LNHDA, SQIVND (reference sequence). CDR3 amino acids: CASLPGQERNYDYTF. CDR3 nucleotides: TGTGCCAGCTTACCGGGACAGGAACGAAACTATGACTACACCTTC.

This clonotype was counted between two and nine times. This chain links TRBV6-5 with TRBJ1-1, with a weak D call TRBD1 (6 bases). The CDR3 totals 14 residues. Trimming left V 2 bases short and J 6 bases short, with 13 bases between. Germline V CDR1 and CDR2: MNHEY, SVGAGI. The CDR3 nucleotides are TGTGCCAGCAGTTACGAGGGGGGGGGGCCTGAAGCTTTCTTT. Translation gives CASSYEGGGPEAFF.

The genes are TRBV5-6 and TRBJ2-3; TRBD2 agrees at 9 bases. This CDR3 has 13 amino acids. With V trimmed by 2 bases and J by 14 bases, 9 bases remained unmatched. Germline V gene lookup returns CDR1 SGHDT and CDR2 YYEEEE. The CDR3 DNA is TGTGCCAGCAGCTTCGGGACTAGCCCCGGTGGGTATTTT. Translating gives CASSFGTSPGGYF.

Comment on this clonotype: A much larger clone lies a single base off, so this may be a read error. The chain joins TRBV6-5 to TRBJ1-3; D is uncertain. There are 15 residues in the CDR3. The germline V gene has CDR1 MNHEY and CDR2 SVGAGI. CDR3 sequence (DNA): TGTCCCAGCAGTTCTCGCACCCGCGAGGGAAACACCATATATTTT. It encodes CPSSSRTREGNTIYF.

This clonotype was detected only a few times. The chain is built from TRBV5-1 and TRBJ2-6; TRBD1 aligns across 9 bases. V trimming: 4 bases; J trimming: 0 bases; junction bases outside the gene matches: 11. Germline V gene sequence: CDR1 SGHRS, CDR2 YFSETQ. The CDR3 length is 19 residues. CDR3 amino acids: CASSTDPGQGSSGANVLTF. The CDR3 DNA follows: TGCGCCAGCAGCACCGATCCGGGACAGGGAAGCTCTGGGGCCAACGTCCTGACTTTC.

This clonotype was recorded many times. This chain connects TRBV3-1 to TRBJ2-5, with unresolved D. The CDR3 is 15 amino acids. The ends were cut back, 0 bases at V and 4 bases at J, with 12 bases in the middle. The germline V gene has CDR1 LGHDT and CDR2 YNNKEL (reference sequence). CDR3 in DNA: TGTGCCAGCAGCCAAGACCACAGTCCGGTAGAGACCCAGTACTTC. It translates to CASSQDHSPVETQYF.

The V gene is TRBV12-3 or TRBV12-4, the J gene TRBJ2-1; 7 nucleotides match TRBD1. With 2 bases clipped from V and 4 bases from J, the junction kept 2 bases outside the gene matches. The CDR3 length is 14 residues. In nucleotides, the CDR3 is TGTGCCAGCAGTTTAATACAGGGGTACAATGAGCAGTTCTTC. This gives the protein CASSLIQGYNEQFF.

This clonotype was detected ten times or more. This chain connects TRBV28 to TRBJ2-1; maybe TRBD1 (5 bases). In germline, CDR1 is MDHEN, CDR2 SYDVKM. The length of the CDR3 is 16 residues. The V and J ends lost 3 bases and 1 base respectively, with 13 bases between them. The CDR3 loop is CASSFPRTRSYNEQFF. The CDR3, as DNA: TGTGCCAGCAGTTTTCCCCGGACACGATCCTACAATGAGCAGTTCTTC.

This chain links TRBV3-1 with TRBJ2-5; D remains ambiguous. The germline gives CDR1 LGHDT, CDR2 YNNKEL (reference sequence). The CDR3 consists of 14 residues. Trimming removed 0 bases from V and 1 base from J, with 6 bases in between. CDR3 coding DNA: TGTGCCAGCAGCCAAGAAACAGCCCAAGAGACCCAGTACTTC. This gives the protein CASSQETAQETQYF.

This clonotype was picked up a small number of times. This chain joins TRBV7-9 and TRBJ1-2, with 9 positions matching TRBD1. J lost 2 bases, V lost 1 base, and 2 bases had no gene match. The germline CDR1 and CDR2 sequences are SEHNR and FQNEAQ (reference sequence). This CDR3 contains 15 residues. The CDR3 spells CASSLEDRGNYGYTF. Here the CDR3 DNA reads TGTGCCAGCAGCTTAGAGGACAGGGGAAACTATGGCTACACCTTC.